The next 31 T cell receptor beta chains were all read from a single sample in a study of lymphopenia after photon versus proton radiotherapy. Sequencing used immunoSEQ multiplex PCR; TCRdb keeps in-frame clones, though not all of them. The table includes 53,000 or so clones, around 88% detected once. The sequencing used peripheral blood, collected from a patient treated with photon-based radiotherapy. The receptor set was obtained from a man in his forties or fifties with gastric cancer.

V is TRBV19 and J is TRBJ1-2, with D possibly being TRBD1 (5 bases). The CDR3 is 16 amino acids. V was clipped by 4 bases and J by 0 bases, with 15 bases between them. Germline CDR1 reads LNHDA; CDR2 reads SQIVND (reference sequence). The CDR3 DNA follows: TGTGCCAGTAGTAGGGGGGGAGACCCAGCTAACTATGGCTACACCTTC. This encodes CASSRGGDPANYGYTF.

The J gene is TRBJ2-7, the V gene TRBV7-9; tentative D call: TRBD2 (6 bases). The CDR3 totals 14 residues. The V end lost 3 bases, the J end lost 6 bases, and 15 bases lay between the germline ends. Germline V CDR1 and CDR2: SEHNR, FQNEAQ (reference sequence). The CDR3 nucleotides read TGTGCCAGCAGCTTGGCACTAGCTTCGGCCGAGCAGTACTTC. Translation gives CASSLALASAEQYF.

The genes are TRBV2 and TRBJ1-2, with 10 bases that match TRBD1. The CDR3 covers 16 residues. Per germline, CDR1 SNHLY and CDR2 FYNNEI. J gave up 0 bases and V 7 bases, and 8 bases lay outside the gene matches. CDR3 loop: CASTRQGAGANYGYTF. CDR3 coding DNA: TGTGCCAGCACTAGACAGGGGGCAGGGGCTAACTATGGCTACACCTTC.

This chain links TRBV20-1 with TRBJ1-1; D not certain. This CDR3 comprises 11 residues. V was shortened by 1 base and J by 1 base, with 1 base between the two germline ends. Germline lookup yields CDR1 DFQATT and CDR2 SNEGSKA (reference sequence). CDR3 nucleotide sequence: TGCAGTGCTAGAGGGAACACTGAAGCTTTCTTT. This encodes CSARGNTEAFF.

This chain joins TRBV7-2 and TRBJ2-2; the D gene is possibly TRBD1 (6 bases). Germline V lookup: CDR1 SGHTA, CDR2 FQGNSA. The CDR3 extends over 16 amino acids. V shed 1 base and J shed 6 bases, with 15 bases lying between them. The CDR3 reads CASSLGHRVGAGELFF. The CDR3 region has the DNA TGTGCCAGCAGCTTAGGGCACAGGGTCGGCGCCGGGGAGCTGTTTTTT.

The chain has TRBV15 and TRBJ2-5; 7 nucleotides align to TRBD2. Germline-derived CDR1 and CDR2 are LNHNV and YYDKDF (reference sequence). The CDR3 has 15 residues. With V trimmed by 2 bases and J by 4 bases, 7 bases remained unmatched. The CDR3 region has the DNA TGTGCCACCAGCAGAAGCCACGGGGGGTCAGAGACCCAGTACTTC. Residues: CATSRSHGGSETQYF. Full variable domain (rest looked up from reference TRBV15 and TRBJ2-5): DAMVIQNPRYQVTQFGKPVTLSCSQTLNHNVMYWYQQKSSQAPKLLFHYYDKDFNNEADTPDNFQSRRPNTSFCFLDIRSPGLGDTAMYLCATSRSHGGSETQYFGPGTRLLVL.

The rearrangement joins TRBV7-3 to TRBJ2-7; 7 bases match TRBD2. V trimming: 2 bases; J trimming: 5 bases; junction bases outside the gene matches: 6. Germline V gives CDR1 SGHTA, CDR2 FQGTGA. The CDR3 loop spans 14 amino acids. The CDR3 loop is CASSLGGRVDEQYF. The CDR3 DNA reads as TGTGCCAGCAGCTTAGGCGGGAGAGTGGACGAGCAGTACTTC. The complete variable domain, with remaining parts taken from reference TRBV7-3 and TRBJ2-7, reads GAGVSQTPSNKVTEKGKYVELRCDPISGHTALYWYRQSLGQGPEFLIYFQGTGAADDSGLPNDRFFAVRPEGSVSTLKIQRTERGDSAVYLCASSLGGRVDEQYFGPGTRLTVT.

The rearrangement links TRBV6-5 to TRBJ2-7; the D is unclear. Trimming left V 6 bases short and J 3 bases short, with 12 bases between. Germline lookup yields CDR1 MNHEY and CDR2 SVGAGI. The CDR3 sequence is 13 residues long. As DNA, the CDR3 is TGTGCCAGCAGCAATGGCGGAGACTACGAGCAGTACTTC. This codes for CASSNGGDYEQYF.

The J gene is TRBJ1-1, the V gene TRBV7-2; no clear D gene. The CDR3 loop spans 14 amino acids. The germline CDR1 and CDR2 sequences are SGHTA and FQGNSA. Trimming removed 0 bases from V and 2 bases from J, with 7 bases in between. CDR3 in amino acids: CASSLARGNTEAFF. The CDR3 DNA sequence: TGTGCCAGCAGCTTAGCGCGGGGAAACACTGAAGCTTTCTTT.

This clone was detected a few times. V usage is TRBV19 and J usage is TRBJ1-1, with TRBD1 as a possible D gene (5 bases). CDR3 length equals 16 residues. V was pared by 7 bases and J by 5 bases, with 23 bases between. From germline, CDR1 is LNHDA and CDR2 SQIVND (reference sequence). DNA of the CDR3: TGTGCCAGTAAAAACGACGAGGGGCCGAATTGGACTGAAGCTTTCTTT. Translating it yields CASKNDEGPNWTEAFF.

In nucleotides, the CDR3 is TGCGCCAGCAGCTGGGGGACAGGGTCAGATACGCAGTATTTT. It codes for CASSWGTGSDTQYF. The chain is built from TRBV5-1 and TRBJ2-3, with 9 bases matching TRBD1. From germline, CDR1 is SGHRS and CDR2 YFSETQ. Losses at the gene ends were 3 bases for V and 4 bases for J; bases not matched to a gene: 3. The CDR3 sequence is 14 residues long.

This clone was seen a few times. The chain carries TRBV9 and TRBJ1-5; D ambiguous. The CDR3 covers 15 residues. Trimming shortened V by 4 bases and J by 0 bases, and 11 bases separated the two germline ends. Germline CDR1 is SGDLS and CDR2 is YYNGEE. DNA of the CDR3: TGTGCCAGCAGCTCGGACGGAAATAGCAATCAGCCCCAGCATTTT. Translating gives CASSSDGNSNQPQHF.

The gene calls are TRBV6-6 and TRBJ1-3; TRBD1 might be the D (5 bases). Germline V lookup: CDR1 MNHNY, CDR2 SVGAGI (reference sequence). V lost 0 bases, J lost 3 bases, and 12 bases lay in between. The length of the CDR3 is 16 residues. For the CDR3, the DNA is TGTGCCAGCAGTTACTCAGGGGCACAAAATGGAAACACCATATATTTT. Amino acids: CASSYSGAQNGNTIYF.

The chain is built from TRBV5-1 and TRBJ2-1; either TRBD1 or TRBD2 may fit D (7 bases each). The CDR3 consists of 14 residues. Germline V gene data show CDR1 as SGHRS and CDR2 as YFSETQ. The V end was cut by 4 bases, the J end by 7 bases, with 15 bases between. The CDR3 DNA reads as TGCGCCAGCAGCCCAGGGGGGGTCGAAAATGAGCAGTTCTTC. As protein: CASSPGGVENEQFF.

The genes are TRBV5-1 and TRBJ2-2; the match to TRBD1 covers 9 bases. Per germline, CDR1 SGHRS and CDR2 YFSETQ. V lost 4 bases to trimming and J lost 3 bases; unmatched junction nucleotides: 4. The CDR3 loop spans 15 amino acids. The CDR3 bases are TGCGCCAGCAGCAGGACAGGGGAGGACACCGGGGAGCTGTTTTTT. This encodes CASSRTGEDTGELFF.

In nucleotides, the CDR3 is TGTGCCAGCAGTTTGGGGGGCCTAAACATTCAGTACTTC. Protein: CASSLGGLNIQYF. The genes are TRBV28 and TRBJ2-4, with D perhaps matching TRBD1 or TRBD2 (6 bases each). Between the trimmed V and J ends, which lost 3 bases and 6 bases, there was a span of 9 bases. CDR1 is MDHEN and CDR2 is SYDVKM in the germline V gene. This CDR3 spans 13 amino acids.

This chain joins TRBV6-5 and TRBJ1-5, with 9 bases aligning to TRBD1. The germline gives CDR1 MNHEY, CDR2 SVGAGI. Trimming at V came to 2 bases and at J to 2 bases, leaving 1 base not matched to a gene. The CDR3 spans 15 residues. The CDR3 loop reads CASSYGTGRNQPQHF. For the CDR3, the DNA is TGTGCCAGCAGTTACGGGACAGGGCGCAATCAGCCCCAGCATTTT.

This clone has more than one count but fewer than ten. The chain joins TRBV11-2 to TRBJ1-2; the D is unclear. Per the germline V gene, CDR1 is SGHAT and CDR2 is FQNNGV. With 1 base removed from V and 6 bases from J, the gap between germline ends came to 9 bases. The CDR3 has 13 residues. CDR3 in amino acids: CASSLVFGDGYTF. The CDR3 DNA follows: TGTGCCAGCAGCTTAGTGTTTGGGGATGGCTACACCTTC.

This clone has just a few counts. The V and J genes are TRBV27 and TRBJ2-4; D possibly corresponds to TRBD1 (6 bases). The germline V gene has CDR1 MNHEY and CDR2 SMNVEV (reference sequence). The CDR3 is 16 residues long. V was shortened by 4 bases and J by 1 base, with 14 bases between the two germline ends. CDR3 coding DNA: TGTGCCAGCAGTTCCTACAGGGCTGAGGCCAAAAACATTCAGTACTTC. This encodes CASSSYRAEAKNIQYF.

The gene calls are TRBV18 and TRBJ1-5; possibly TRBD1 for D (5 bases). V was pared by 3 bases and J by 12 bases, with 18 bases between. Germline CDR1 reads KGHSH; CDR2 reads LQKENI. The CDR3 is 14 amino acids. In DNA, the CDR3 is TGTGCCAGCTCACCTCAGGGTACCAATATAAACCAGCATTTT. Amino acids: CASSPQGTNINQHF.

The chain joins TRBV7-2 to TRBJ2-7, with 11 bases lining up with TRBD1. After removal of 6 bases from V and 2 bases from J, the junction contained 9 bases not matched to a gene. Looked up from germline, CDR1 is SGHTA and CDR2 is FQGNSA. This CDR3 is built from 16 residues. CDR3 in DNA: TGTGCCAGCAGTCTTAGTAGGACAGGGGGCGCCTACGAGCAGTACTTC. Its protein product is CASSLSRTGGAYEQYF.

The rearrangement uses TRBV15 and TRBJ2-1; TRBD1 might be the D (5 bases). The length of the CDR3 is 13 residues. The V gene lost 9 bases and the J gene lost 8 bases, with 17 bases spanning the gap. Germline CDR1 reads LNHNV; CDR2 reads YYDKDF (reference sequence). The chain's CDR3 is CATRSRAGHEQFF. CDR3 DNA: TGTGCCACACGGAGCAGGGCAGGTCATGAGCAGTTCTTC.

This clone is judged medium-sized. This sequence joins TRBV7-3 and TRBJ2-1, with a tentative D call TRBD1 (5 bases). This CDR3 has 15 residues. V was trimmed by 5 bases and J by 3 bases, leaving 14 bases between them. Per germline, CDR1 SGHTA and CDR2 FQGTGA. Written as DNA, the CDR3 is TGTGCCAGCAGCCCCACTGGGGCTGACTACAATGAGCAGTTCTTC. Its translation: CASSPTGADYNEQFF.

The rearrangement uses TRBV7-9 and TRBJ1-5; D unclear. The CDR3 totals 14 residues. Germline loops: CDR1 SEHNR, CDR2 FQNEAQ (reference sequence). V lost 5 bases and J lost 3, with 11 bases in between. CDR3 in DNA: TGTGCCAGCAGCCGAGGACGGGACAATCAGCCCCAGCATTTT. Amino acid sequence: CASSRGRDNQPQHF.

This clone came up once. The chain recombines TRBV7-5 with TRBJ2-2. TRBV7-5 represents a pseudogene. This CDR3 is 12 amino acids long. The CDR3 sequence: CASSSNTGELFF. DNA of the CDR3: TGTGCCAGCAGCTCCAACACCGGGGAGCTGTTTTTT.

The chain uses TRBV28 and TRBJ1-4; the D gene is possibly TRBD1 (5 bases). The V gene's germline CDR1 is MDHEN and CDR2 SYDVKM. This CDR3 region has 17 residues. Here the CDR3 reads CAILEGRKGRKTEKLFF. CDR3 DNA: TGTGCGATCTTAGAGGGGAGGAAAGGACGTAAAACCGAAAAACTGTTTTTT.

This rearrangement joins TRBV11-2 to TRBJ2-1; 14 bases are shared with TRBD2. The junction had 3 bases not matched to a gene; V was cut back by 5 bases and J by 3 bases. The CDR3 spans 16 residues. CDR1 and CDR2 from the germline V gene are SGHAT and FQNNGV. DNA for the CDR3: TGTGCCAGCAGCCGGACTAGCGGGAGGATCTACAATGAGCAGTTCTTC. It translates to CASSRTSGRIYNEQFF.

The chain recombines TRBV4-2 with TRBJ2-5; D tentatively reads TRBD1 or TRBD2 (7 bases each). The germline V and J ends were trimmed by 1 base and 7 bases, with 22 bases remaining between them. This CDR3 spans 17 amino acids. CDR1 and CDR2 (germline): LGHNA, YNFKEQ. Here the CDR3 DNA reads TGTGCCAGCAGCCAAGTTAGGGGGCAGGGAGGGACGTCGACCCAGTACTTC. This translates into CASSQVRGQGGTSTQYF.

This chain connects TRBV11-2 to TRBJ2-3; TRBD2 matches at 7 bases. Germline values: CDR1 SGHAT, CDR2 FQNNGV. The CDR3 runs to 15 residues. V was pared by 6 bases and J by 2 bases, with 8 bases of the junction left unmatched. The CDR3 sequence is CASRSLAASTDTQYF. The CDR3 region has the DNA TGTGCCAGCAGGTCGCTAGCGGCGTCCACAGATACGCAGTATTTT. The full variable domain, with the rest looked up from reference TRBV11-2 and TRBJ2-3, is EAGVAQSPRYKIIEKRQSVAFWCNPISGHATLYWYQQILGQGPKLLIQFQNNGVVDDSQLPKDRFSAERLKGVDSTLKIQPAKLEDSAVYLCASRSLAASTDTQYFGPGTRLTVL.

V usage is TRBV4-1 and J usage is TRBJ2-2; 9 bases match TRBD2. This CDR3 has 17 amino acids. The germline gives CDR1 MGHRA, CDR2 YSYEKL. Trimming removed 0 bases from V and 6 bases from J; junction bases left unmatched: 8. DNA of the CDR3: TGCGCCAGCAGCCAAGATCGGGTCGCGGGAGGGCCCGGGGAGCTGTTTTTT. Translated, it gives CASSQDRVAGGPGELFF.

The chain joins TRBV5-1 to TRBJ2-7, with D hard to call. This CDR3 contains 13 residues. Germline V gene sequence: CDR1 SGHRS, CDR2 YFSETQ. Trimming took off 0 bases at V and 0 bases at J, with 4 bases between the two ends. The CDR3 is CASSLAVSYEQYF. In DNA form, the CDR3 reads TGCGCCAGCAGCTTGGCTGTCTCCTACGAGCAGTACTTC. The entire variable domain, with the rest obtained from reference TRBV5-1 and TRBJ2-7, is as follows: KAGVTQTPRYLIKTRGQQVTLSCSPISGHRSVSWYQQTPGQGLQFLFEYFSETQRNKGNFPGRFSGRQFSNSRSEMNVSTLELGDSALYLCASSLAVSYEQYFGPGTRLTVT.